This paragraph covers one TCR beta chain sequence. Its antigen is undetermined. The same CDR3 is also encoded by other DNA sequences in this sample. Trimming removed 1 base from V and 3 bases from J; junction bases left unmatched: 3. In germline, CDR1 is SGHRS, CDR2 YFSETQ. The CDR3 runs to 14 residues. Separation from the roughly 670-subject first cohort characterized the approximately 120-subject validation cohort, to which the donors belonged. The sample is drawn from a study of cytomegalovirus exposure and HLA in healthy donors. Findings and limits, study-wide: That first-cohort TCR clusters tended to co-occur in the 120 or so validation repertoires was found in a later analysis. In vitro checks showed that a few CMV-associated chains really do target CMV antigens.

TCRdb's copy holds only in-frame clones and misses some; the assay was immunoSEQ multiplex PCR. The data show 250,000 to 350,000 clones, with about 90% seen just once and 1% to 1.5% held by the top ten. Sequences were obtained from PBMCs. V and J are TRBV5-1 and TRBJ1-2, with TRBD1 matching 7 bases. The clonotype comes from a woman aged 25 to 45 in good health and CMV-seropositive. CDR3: CASSLSGTDYGYTF. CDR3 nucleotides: TGCGCCAGCAGCTTGTCGGGGACAGACTATGGCTACACCTTC.